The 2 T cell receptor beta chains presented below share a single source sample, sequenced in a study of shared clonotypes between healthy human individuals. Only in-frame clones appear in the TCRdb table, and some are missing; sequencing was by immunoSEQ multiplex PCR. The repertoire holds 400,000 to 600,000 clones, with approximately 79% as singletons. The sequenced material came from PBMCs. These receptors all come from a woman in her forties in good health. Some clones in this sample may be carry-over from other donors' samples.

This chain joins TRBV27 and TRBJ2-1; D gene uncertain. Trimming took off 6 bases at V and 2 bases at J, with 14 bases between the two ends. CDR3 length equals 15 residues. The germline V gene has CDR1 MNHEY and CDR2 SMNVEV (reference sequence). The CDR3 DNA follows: TGTGCCAGCAGGCCAATGGGGAAGACCTACAATGAGCAGTTCTTC. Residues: CASRPMGKTYNEQFF.

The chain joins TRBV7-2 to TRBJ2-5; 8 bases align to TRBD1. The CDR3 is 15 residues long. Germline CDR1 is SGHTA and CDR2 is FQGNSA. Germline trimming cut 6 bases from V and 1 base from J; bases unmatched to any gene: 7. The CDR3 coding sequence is TGTGCCAGCAGTCGAATAACAGGGGGCCAAGAGACCCAGTACTTC. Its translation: CASSRITGGQETQYF.